This T cell receptor beta chain was recorded in a study of T cell responses to AZD1222 COVID-19 vaccine. Across the whole study: Researchers grouped second doses given at about 4 or about 12 weeks into one pool.

Note on this clone: Its antigen is not identified.

Measured with immunoSEQ multiplex PCR; TCRdb has only the in-frame clones, and not every one. The sample lists approximately 140,000 clones; approximately 94% were seen once. Regarding the study as a whole: Most donors were white British, females outnumbered males, and clonal diversity was possibly underestimated. Along spike, vaccine-associated CD4 TCRs were found throughout, with dominance at 160-218 and 743-854. Repertoire samples came only from after the peak T cell response.

With 4 bases removed from V and 6 bases from J, the gap between germline ends came to 7 bases. Germline V CDR1 and CDR2: SNHLY, FYNNEI. The CDR3 consists of 11 residues. Sequencing used peripheral blood, obtained on day 0 of AZD1222 vaccination. The chain links TRBV2 to TRBJ2-7; D gene uncertain. This receptor was taken from an adult in good health. Written as DNA, the CDR3 is TGTGCCAGCAGTGTTGTCGGCGAGCAGTACTTC. Its protein is CASSVVGEQYF. Variable domain in full (rest from reference TRBV2 and TRBJ2-7): EPEVTQTPSHQVTQMGQEVILRCVPISNHLYFYWYRQILGQKVEFLVSFYNNEISEKSEIFDDQFSVERPDGSNFTLKIRSTKLEDSAMYFCASSVVGEQYFGPGTRLTVT.